The 8 T cell receptor beta chains below come from one sample, sequenced in a study of T-cell memory formation after mild COVID-19. TCRdb redid the calling of the 5' RACE reads with MiXCR, one entry per CDR3 protein. The sample consists of approximately 480,000 distinct CDR3 sequences, roughly 18% of them appearing once. Sequencing input: PBMCs or a T cell subset sorted from them (not recorded which). Receptors were obtained from an adult woman who had mild COVID-19 (a few samples of this study predate the infection). Cell type and time point are not known.

This rearrangement joins TRBV6-2 or TRBV6-3 to TRBJ1-2; 7 nucleotides line up with TRBD1. Germline V gene data show CDR1 as MNHEY and CDR2 as SVGEGT. Unmatched junction bases numbered 17, after V lost 6 bases and J lost 7 bases. CDR3 length: 16 amino acids. The CDR3 here is CASSYKSHPRGGGYTF. CDR3 DNA sequence: TGTGCCAGCAGCTACAAGAGCCACCCCAGGGGGGGTGGCTACACCTTC.

This chain connects TRBV12-3 or TRBV12-4 to TRBJ1-1; D call uncertain. V lost 7 bases and J 10 bases, leaving 28 bases between the germline ends. The CDR3 sequence is 16 residues long. CDR3 residues: CASIPPKRDNLGRAFF. Here the CDR3 DNA reads TGTGCCAGCATCCCACCAAAGAGGGATAACCTCGGAAGAGCTTTCTTT.

This clonotype was found a few times. The chain recombines TRBV20-1 with TRBJ2-3, with no clear D. Germline V gives CDR1 DFQATT, CDR2 SNEGSKA (reference sequence). Between the trimmed V and J ends, which lost 4 bases and 1 base, there was a span of 15 bases. This CDR3 has 15 residues. The CDR3 loop is CSAKRTLPRTDTQYF. The CDR3 DNA reads as TGCAGTGCTAAAAGAACCCTCCCGCGCACAGATACGCAGTATTTT.

The chain uses TRBV4-2 and TRBJ2-7, with 10 bases aligning to TRBD1. CDR1 LGHNA and CDR2 YNFKEQ come from the germline V gene. The CDR3 runs to 15 residues. V trimming: 3 bases; J trimming: 5 bases; junction bases outside the gene matches: 7. The CDR3, as DNA: TGTGCCAGCAGCCAGGGGACAGGGGAAATCAACGAGCAGTACTTC. This encodes CASSQGTGEINEQYF.

The V gene is TRBV20-1, the J gene TRBJ2-3; 7 positions agree with TRBD2. The CDR3 consists of 15 residues. The V gene end was trimmed by 6 bases and the J gene end by 5 bases; junction bases not matched to a gene: 14. Per the germline V gene, CDR1 is DFQATT and CDR2 is SNEGSKA (reference sequence). DNA for the CDR3: TGCAGTGCCCCCATCAGGCGGGGGTGGTTAGATACGCAGTATTTT. It yields the protein CSAPIRRGWLDTQYF.

The chain carries TRBV12-3 or TRBV12-4 and TRBJ1-2; D uncertain. The CDR3 totals 15 residues. Trimming removed 3 bases from V and 3 bases from J, with 14 bases in between. The CDR3 is CASSFGRRTHYGYTF. CDR3 nucleotides: TGTGCCAGCAGTTTCGGCCGACGGACGCACTATGGCTACACCTTC.

The rearrangement uses TRBV29-1 and TRBJ1-2; 7 bases line up with TRBD1. Germline V lookup: CDR1 SQVTM, CDR2 ANQGSEA. There are 13 residues in the CDR3. The junction had 6 bases not matched to a gene; V was cut back by 5 bases and J by 3 bases. CDR3 amino acids: CSVSPTGDYGYTF. The DNA of the CDR3 is TGCAGCGTTTCCCCCACAGGGGACTATGGCTACACCTTC.

CDR3 DNA sequence: TGTGCCAGCAGTTTAAGGGGACACAGATTAAACACTGAAGCTTTCTTT. Translating it yields CASSLRGHRLNTEAFF. This sequence joins TRBV12-3 or TRBV12-4 and TRBJ1-1, with TRBD1 as a possible D gene (6 bases). V lost 2 bases and J 2 bases, leaving 15 bases between the germline ends. This CDR3 spans 16 amino acids.